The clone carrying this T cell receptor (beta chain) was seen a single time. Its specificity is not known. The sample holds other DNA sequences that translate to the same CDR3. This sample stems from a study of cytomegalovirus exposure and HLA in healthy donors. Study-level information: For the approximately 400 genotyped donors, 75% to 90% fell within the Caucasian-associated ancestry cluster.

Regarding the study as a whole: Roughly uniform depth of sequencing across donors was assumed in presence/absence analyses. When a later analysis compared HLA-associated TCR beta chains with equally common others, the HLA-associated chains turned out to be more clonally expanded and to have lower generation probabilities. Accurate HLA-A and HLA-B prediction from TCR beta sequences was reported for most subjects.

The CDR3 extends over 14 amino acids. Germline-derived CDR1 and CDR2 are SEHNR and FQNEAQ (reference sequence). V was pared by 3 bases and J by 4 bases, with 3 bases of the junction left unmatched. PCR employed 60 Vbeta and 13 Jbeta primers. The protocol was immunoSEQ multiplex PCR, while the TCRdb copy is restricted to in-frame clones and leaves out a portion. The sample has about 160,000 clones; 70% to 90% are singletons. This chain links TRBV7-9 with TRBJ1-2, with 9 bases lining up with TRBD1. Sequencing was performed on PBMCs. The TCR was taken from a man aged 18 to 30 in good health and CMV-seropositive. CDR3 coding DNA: TGTGCCAGCAGCTTGGGACAGGGACCCTATGGCTACACCTTC. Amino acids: CASSLGQGPYGYTF.